This T cell receptor beta chain is from a study of shared clonotypes between healthy human individuals (dated by TCRdb to 2020 to 2022). About the full investigation: The cohort included three men and a couple of women between 18 and 49 years of age. For each donor, CD4 naive and CD4 memory were each run on three plates, CD8 naive on two plates, and CD8 memory on one plate. To estimate repertoire size and how much clonotype sharing occurs between individuals, the study deeply sequenced the blood TCR repertoires of about five healthy adults. To increase sequencing depth and limit assay-specific biases, TCR repertoire library preparation and sequencing were carried out by different laboratories using diverse techniques. Each donor's leukapheresis produced roughly between roughly 0.85 and 10 billion PBMCs. Study-wide findings and limitations: When a handful of donors were compared, the shared fraction of clonotypes was around 4.6% for naive CD4, over 3% for naive CD8, 2.3% for memory CD4, and 0.4% for memory CD8. Only blood was sampled, and tissue TCR repertoires likely differ from those in blood. Even with the large sequencing depth, rarefaction of the sorted-subset datasets indicated that sequencing was incomplete. Naive subsets generally had larger estimated clonotype richness than memory subsets. Pairwise subsampling indicated that sequencing depth was expected to affect the degree of clonotype sharing among donors. Compared with non-shared clonotypes, the clonotypes found in all four sorted-subset donors had higher generation probabilities. The small number of donors limited the genetic and exposure-history diversity represented.

Comment on this clone: Its specific antigen is unknown. Per-nucleotide qualities are absent, and no much larger clonotype sits a single base away.

Healthy HIV-negative adults with no recently reported acute infections or vaccinations were included as donors. Every donor was a Caucasian adult living in Nashville, Tennessee, USA. CD4+ T cells were enriched through magnetic negative selection, after which naive cells were positively selected on CD45RA and the remaining negative fraction served as the memory subset. After blood collection by leukapheresis, PBMCs were isolated using Ficoll-Histopaque density gradient centrifugation and then cryopreserved in the vapor phase of liquid nitrogen. Analytical flow cytometry was used to check the purity and quantity of every magnetically sorted T cell population. Each sorted fraction had its genomic DNA isolated and then quantified by UV absorbance on a Nanodrop 2000c. Using the deep immunoSEQ assay, multiplex PCR amplified TCR CDR3 regions from genomic DNA. Extracted genomic DNA from each cell subset was spread evenly across all wells of several immunoSEQ 96-well plates, with each plate serving as a replicate. For sorted subsets, around 200 ng genomic DNA, equal to 25,000 to 35,000 T cell genomes, was loaded into each replicate PCR. The purified libraries were quantified using a Qubit 3.0 fluorometer, sized with a Bioanalyzer 2100, and then quantified again using the KAPA Library Quantification kit. Every immunoSEQ 96-well plate was sequenced on a separate single-read 150-cycle Illumina NextSeq 550 flow cell. The original methods were these. Because only junctional sequences without quality scores were contained in the immunoSEQ output, filtering matching that applied to full-length reads could not be performed. To assign V/J genes and CDR3, sequences were annotated using PyIR, a Python wrapper for IgBLAST v1.9, with IMGT germline references. Reads were filtered out if the reads had weak V/J assignments (E-value above 1e-6), no CDR3, stop codons, out-of-frame junctions, or ambiguous translated residues. V3J clonotypes were defined by identical inferred V gene, J gene, and CDR3 amino acid sequence. The percentage overlap between two repertoires was calculated by dividing the number of shared unique clonotypes by the size of the smaller repertoire. Three approaches were used to assess repertoire richness: RTK rarefaction, the Chao1 estimator, and Recon v2.1 estimates of unobserved clonotypes. Generation probabilities for all TCRbeta clonotypes obtained by the gDNA method from four donors were computed using OLGA. This is the immuneACCESS table as TCRdb keeps it, with only in-frame sequences that have V and J called. A part of the clones is gone; compared with another copy, unresolved V genes explain less than half, and the rest is unexplained. The V and J calls and clone size are taken from that table; D and trimming were inferred from the DNA. Present in this sample are 2 million to 2.5 million clones, just over 90% of which were seen just once. Jointly, the top ten make up 0.35% to 0.45% of the sample.

The clonotype comes from a man aged 18 to 29 in good health. Some clones in this sample may be carry-over from other donors' samples. The sample taken for sequencing was naive CD4+ T cells from PBMCs. In light of the paper, this sample's cell subset or site label describes: CD45RA+ positively selected.

The DNA sequence follows: TGTGCCAGCAGCTTAGGACTAGCAGACTACGAGCAGTACTTC. This codes for CASSLGLADYEQYF. The chain is made from TRBV5-4 and TRBJ2-7, and 8 junction bases match TRBD2. At the junction V is shortened by 2 bases and J by 3 bases; bases outside the gene matches: 4. Reading from cysteine to phenylalanine, the CDR3 counts 14 amino acids. Only the CDR3 DNA stays, 42 bases, in frame from base 1. CDR1 and CDR2, looked up from the germline V gene (reference sequence), are SGHNT and YYREEE.